The 24 T cell receptor beta chains below were found in one sample sequenced in a study of blood T cell repertoires in COVID-19. The assay was immunoSEQ multiplex PCR, and TCRdb's table has in-frame clones only and misses some. The sample has 200,000 to 250,000 clones; more than 80% are singletons. Sequencing used PBMCs or T cells enriched from blood (not recorded which). The receptors were gathered from a woman aged 18-35 years in a cohort exposed to, infected with or recovered from COVID-19 (not recorded which).

The V gene is TRBV7-8, the J gene TRBJ2-7; tentative D call: TRBD1 (5 bases). V was shortened by 0 bases and J by 2 bases, with 11 bases between the two germline ends. The CDR3 sequence is 15 residues long. Per germline, CDR1 SGHVS and CDR2 FQNEAQ. The CDR3 protein is CASSLAAGLAYEQYF. The CDR3 coding sequence is TGTGCCAGCAGCTTAGCGGCAGGGTTGGCCTACGAGCAGTACTTC. Full variable domain (remainder filled in from reference TRBV7-8 and TRBJ2-7): GAGVSQSPRYKVAKRGQDVALRCDPISGHVSLFWYQQALGQGPEFLTYFQNEAQLDKSGLPSDRFFAERPEGSVSTLKIQRTQQEDSAVYLCASSLAAGLAYEQYFGPGTRLTVT.

This chain uses TRBV6-1 with TRBJ1-2; no firm D call. Germline loops: CDR1 MNHNS, CDR2 SASEGT. Trimming left V 2 bases short and J 0 bases short, with 10 bases between. This CDR3 has 15 residues. Here the CDR3 reads CASSERWGANYGYTF. Here the CDR3 DNA reads TGTGCCAGCAGTGAAAGATGGGGAGCTAACTATGGCTACACCTTC.

V gene TRBV2 combines with J gene TRBJ1-4; 7 nucleotides align to TRBD1. V was pared by 6 bases and J by 0 bases, with 7 bases of the junction left unmatched. The CDR3 contains 16 residues. From germline, CDR1 is SNHLY and CDR2 FYNNEI. As DNA, the CDR3 is TGTGCCAGCAGGGTCGACAGGGCAGCAACTAATGAAAAACTGTTTTTT. This codes for CASRVDRAATNEKLFF.

The chain joins TRBV24-1 to TRBJ2-1; D possibly corresponds to TRBD2 (6 bases). The CDR3 is 15 residues long. Trimming left V 5 bases short and J 3 bases short, with 13 bases between. Germline CDR1 and CDR2: KGHDR and SFDVKD. CDR3 region: CATSAGRTNYNEQFF. In DNA form, the CDR3 reads TGTGCCACCAGTGCAGGGAGGACCAACTACAATGAGCAGTTCTTC.

This chain joins TRBV2 and TRBJ2-2, with TRBD2 matching over 10 bases. V trimming: 10 bases; J trimming: 3 bases; junction bases outside the gene matches: 8. Per the germline V gene, CDR1 is SNHLY and CDR2 is FYNNEI. CDR3 length: 15 amino acids. CDR3 region: CATVESGGDTGELFF. The DNA for the CDR3 is TGTGCCACGGTCGAGAGCGGGGGGGACACCGGGGAGCTGTTTTTT.

The chain links TRBV15 to TRBJ1-3; D is ambiguous. This CDR3 has 16 amino acids. V lost 0 bases and J lost 0, with 9 bases in between. From germline, CDR1 is LNHNV and CDR2 YYDKDF (reference sequence). The CDR3 coding sequence is TGTGCCACCAGCAGAGATAACACGAACTCTGGAAACACCATATATTTT. Protein sequence: CATSRDNTNSGNTIYF.

This chain connects TRBV19 to TRBJ1-5, with TRBD1 identical over 7 bases. Germline assignment: CDR1 LNHDA and CDR2 SQIVND (reference sequence). The CDR3 length is 14 residues. The J segment lost 3 bases and the V segment lost 3 bases, leaving 2 bases of the junction unmatched. CDR3 nucleotides: TGTGCCAGTAGTATCGGACAGGACAATCAGCCCCAGCATTTT. It translates to CASSIGQDNQPQHF.

In this sample, this clone turned up once. V usage is TRBV6-5 and J usage is TRBJ2-3; D uncertain. The CDR3 spans 13 residues. Germline values: CDR1 MNHEY, CDR2 SVGAGI. Trimming took 7 bases from V and 2 from J, leaving 10 bases between them. The CDR3 spells CASNPRATDTQYF. CDR3 DNA sequence: TGTGCCAGCAATCCTAGAGCCACAGATACGCAGTATTTT.

This clone was detected only once. The rearrangement uses TRBV6-1 and TRBJ2-7; D perhaps matches TRBD2 (6 bases). Trimming shortened V by 3 bases and J by 2 bases, and 17 bases separated the two germline ends. The germline V gene has CDR1 MNHNS and CDR2 SASEGT. This CDR3 has 16 residues. This CDR3 reads CASSDFGGPSAYEQYF. The CDR3 bases are TGTGCCAGCAGTGATTTTGGAGGGCCTAGCGCCTACGAGCAGTACTTC.

The genes are TRBV18 and TRBJ2-3; D not resolved. The germline V and J ends were trimmed by 0 bases and 7 bases, with 5 bases remaining between them. Germline V CDR1 and CDR2: KGHSH, LQKENI. This CDR3 contains 12 residues. The CDR3 DNA is TGTGCCAGCTCACCACCTCTAAATACGCAGTATTTT. It encodes CASSPPLNTQYF. Looking up the rest from reference TRBV18 and TRBJ2-3 gives the full variable domain: NAGVMQNPRHLVRRRGQEARLRCSPMKGHSHVYWYRQLPEEGLKFMVYLQKENIIDESGMPKERFSAEFPKEGPSILRIQQVVRGDSAAYFCASSPPLNTQYFGPGTRLTVL.

The rearrangement links TRBV10-3 to TRBJ1-3; D not certain. Trimming removed 10 bases at V and 2 bases at J, with 18 bases between. CDR1 is ENHRY, CDR2 SYGVKD, per germline. CDR3 length: 15 residues. The CDR3 loop reads CATTGSLSPGNTIYF. In DNA, the CDR3 is TGTGCCACTACCGGGAGTCTAAGTCCTGGAAACACCATATATTTT.

The rearrangement uses TRBV19 and TRBJ1-4; D gene ambiguous. Trimming took off 5 bases at V and 5 bases at J, with 9 bases between the two ends. This CDR3 is 13 amino acids long. Germline V lookup: CDR1 LNHDA, CDR2 SQIVND (reference sequence). CDR3 amino acids: CASSSWRNEKLFF. The CDR3 DNA sequence: TGTGCCAGTAGTTCGTGGAGGAATGAAAAACTGTTTTTT. Combining the CDR3 with reference TRBV19 and TRBJ1-4 gives the whole variable domain DGGITQSPKYLFRKEGQNVTLSCEQNLNHDAMYWYRQDPGQGLRLIYYSQIVNDFQKGDIAEGYSVSREKKESFPLTVTSAQKNPTAFYLCASSSWRNEKLFFGSGTQLSVL.

V and J are TRBV19 and TRBJ1-1, with TRBD1 identical over 7 bases. This CDR3 is built from 14 residues. Germline V gives CDR1 LNHDA, CDR2 SQIVND (reference sequence). V trimming: 3 bases; J trimming: 1 base; junction bases outside the gene matches: 2. CDR3 coding DNA: TGTGCCAGTAGTATGCAGGGGGGGAACACTGAAGCTTTCTTT. It specifies CASSMQGGNTEAFF.

This clone was detected only once. The chain couples TRBV24-1 to TRBJ1-2; D may be TRBD1 (5 bases). The CDR3 is 14 residues long. Germline CDR1 reads KGHDR; CDR2 reads SFDVKD. V lost 3 bases and J 7 bases, leaving 14 bases between the germline ends. This chain's CDR3 is CATSDRQGFGGYTF. CDR3 nucleotide sequence: TGTGCCACCAGTGATCGCCAGGGATTCGGTGGCTACACCTTC.

The chain joins TRBV18 to TRBJ2-7; 15 nucleotides agree with TRBD2. Trimming removed 6 bases from V and 4 bases from J; junction bases left unmatched: 13. Per germline, CDR1 KGHSH and CDR2 LQKENI. This CDR3 has 18 residues. The CDR3 reads CASSSTGTSGRNLYEQYF. The DNA for the CDR3 is TGTGCCAGCTCGTCAACCGGGACTAGCGGGAGGAACCTGTACGAGCAGTACTTC.

This chain connects TRBV9 to TRBJ2-7; 10 bases line up with TRBD2. CDR1 and CDR2 (germline): SGDLS, YYNGEE. V lost 0 bases, J lost 7 bases, and 10 bases stayed unmatched. The CDR3 has 16 residues. The CDR3 reads CASSVGRSGGAGEQYF. DNA for the CDR3: TGTGCCAGCAGCGTAGGAAGAAGCGGGGGGGCCGGAGAGCAGTACTTC.

The chain combines TRBV9 with TRBJ2-1; no clear D. This CDR3 contains 12 residues. The ends were cut back, 1 base at V and 5 bases at J, with 4 bases in the middle. Per the germline V gene, CDR1 is SGDLS and CDR2 is YYNGEE. The CDR3 loop reads CASSVQNNEQFF. CDR3 in DNA: TGTGCCAGCAGCGTACAGAACAATGAGCAGTTCTTC.

V is TRBV9 and J is TRBJ2-7; the match to TRBD2 covers 12 bases. The CDR3 consists of 18 residues. CDR1 SGDLS and CDR2 YYNGEE come from the germline V gene. Trimming cost V 0 bases and J 1 base; bases outside gene matches: 8. This CDR3 reads CASSVGASGGAPSYEQYF. CDR3 nucleotide sequence: TGTGCCAGCAGCGTAGGGGCTAGCGGGGGGGCCCCGTCCTACGAGCAGTACTTC.

V is TRBV4-2 and J is TRBJ1-1, with 7 bases identical to TRBD1. There are 15 residues in the CDR3. After removal of 4 bases from V and 1 base from J, the junction contained 6 bases not matched to a gene. CDR1 is LGHNA and CDR2 is YNFKEQ in the germline V gene. The CDR3 DNA follows: TGTGCCAGCAGCCCACTGACAGGGACGAACACTGAAGCTTTCTTT. Translating it yields CASSPLTGTNTEAFF.

V usage is TRBV27 and J usage is TRBJ1-2; D remains ambiguous. Germline CDR1 and CDR2: MNHEY and SMNVEV (reference sequence). Trimming left V 3 bases short and J 3 bases short, with 11 bases between. This CDR3 region has 14 residues. DNA of the CDR3: TGTGCCAGCAGTTTTGGGCGGGGTCACTATGGCTACACCTTC. It encodes CASSFGRGHYGYTF.

This clone was counted between two and nine times. Other DNA sequences in the sample encode the same CDR3. CDR3 DNA sequence: TGTGCCAGTAGTACGGGACAGATGAACACTGAAGCTTTCTTT. The encoded protein is CASSTGQMNTEAFF. The chain is built from TRBV19 and TRBJ1-1, with 7 bases fitting TRBD1. J was trimmed by 0 bases and V by 4 bases; bases with no gene match: 2. Germline V gene sequence: CDR1 LNHDA, CDR2 SQIVND (reference sequence). This CDR3 has 14 residues.

Only a few counts were recorded for this clone. V and J are TRBV10-1 and TRBJ2-7; TRBD1 matches at 7 bases. The CDR3 consists of 13 residues. The germline gives CDR1 WNHNN, CDR2 SYGVQD (reference sequence). Trimming at V came to 3 bases and at J to 5 bases, leaving 4 bases not matched to a gene. CDR3 nucleotide sequence: TGCGCCAGCAGTGATGGGGACAGCGACGAGCAGTACTTC. It translates to CASSDGDSDEQYF.

This chain joins TRBV6-1 and TRBJ1-5; 7 bases match TRBD1. The J segment lost 8 bases and the V segment lost 5 bases, leaving 9 bases of the junction unmatched. The CDR3 contains 14 residues. Germline loops: CDR1 MNHNS, CDR2 SASEGT. The CDR3 protein is CASSFGQAFKPQHF. The DNA for the CDR3 is TGTGCCAGCAGTTTCGGACAGGCCTTCAAGCCCCAGCATTTT.

This chain joins TRBV29-1 and TRBJ1-3; possible D gene TRBD1, 5 bases. The CDR3 contains 15 residues. Trimming left V 7 bases short and J 0 bases short, with 16 bases between. Per germline, CDR1 SQVTM and CDR2 ANQGSEA. CDR3 sequence (DNA): TGCAGCGCCATAGACAGAGCTTACTCTGGAAACACCATATATTTT. Residues: CSAIDRAYSGNTIYF.